Listed below are T cell receptor beta chains from one sample, sequenced in a study of blood T cells in healthy people across ages. TCRdb reanalysed the 5' RACE reads using MiXCR and keeps one entry per CDR3 protein. This table holds around 1,700,000 distinct CDR3 sequences, under 30% found once. The sample consisted of blood. Receptors originate from a woman in her 30s in good health. Each CDR3 is given with its conserved first and last residue. A D gene is named only where the DNA matches it firmly. Clone size is not always given. Where it is, it says once, few, many or a class for expanded clones.

V	J	size	D	DNA	CDR3
TRBV5-1	TRBJ2-3	.	.	TGCGCCAGCAGGCAAGAGCGGGGCACAGATACGCAGTATTTT	CASRQERGTDTQYF
TRBV15	TRBJ2-1	.	.	TGTGCCACCAGCAGAGAAGGAGGCGCACAGCCATACAATGAGCAGTTCTTC	CATSREGGAQPYNEQFF
TRBV3-1	TRBJ2-2	.	.	TGTGCCAGCAGCCAGGGGACTGCGATCACCGGGGAGCTGTTTTTT	CASSQGTAITGELFF
TRBV3-1	TRBJ2-7	.	.	TGTGCCAGCCCTTATTTCGGGAGCTCCTACAATGAGCAGTACTTC	CASPYFGSSYNEQYF
TRBV29-1	TRBJ1-1	.	.	TGCAGCGTTGGAGGAAATGAAGCTTTCTTT	CSVGGNEAFF
TRBV20-1	TRBJ2-7	many	TRBD1	TGCAGTGCGACGTCCGGGACAGGGAGCTCCTACGAGCAGTACTTC	CSATSGTGSSYEQYF
TRBV7-2	TRBJ2-1	.	TRBD2	TGTGCCAGCAGCTTAGATCGTCTAGCGGGAGAAGATGAGCAGTTCTTC	CASSLDRLAGEDEQFF
TRBV7-3	TRBJ2-3	many	TRBD2	TGTGCCAGCAGCTCGGGTCGACTAGCCCCACAGTATTTT	CASSSGRLAPQYF
TRBV6-6	TRBJ2-2	.	TRBD2	TGTGCCAGCGGGACTAGCAGCACCGGGGAGCTGTTTTTT	CASGTSSTGELFF
TRBV5-5	TRBJ1-2	.	.	TGTGCCAGCAGCTGGGATGTGGGGGAGGAGGGCTACACCTTC	CASSWDVGEEGYTF
TRBV4-1	TRBJ1-5	few	.	TGCGCCAGCAGCCAACCCGGGCGGATCAATCAGCCCCAGCATTTT	CASSQPGRINQPQHF
TRBV6-6	TRBJ2-4	many	TRBD2	TGTGCCAGCAGTTACTTGGCGGGGGGCCTAGCCAAAAACATTCAGTACTTC	CASSYLAGGLAKNIQYF
TRBV12-3/TRBV12-4	TRBJ2-7	few	.	TGTGCCAGCAGTTTTAGCACCTATCCCCCCTCGTACTTC	CASSFSTYPPSYF
TRBV12-3/TRBV12-4	TRBJ2-1	few	TRBD1	TGTGCCAGCAGTTTAGTGGGGGACAGGGGAAATGAGCAGTTCTTC	CASSLVGDRGNEQFF
TRBV5-6	TRBJ2-7	many	TRBD2	TGTGCCAGCAGCTTGGGACTAGCGGCACACTACGAGCAGTACTTC	CASSLGLAAHYEQYF
TRBV6-1	TRBJ2-7	few	.	TGTGCCGTCGGGACGGGAAGCTCCTACGAGCAGTACTTC	CAVGTGSSYEQYF
TRBV5-1	TRBJ2-1	.	TRBD1	TGCGCCAGCAGCTTGGCCAGTGGACAGGGTAGCAATGAGCAGTTCTTC	CASSLASGQGSNEQFF
TRBV20-1	TRBJ1-1	.	TRBD1	TGCAGTGCTCAGGGGGGGGGGATGAACACTGAAGCTTTCTTT	CSAQGGGMNTEAFF
TRBV29-1	TRBJ2-5	many	.	TGCAGCGTCCCGTTGATGGAAGAGACCCAGTACTTC	CSVPLMEETQYF
TRBV28	TRBJ1-1	.	.	TGTGCCAGCAGTCGGGCCGCCCCCCTGGGGACTGAAGCTTTCTTT	CASSRAAPLGTEAFF
TRBV5-6	TRBJ2-1	.	TRBD2	TGTGCCAGCACGTTTGCTGCGGGGGGGCCGAACGTAGTGGGAGGCCATGGGCAGTTCTTC	CASTFAAGGPNVVGGHGQFF
TRBV5-1	TRBJ2-3	many	.	TGCGCCAGCAGCTTTGGGCCGGGAACAGATACGCAGTATTTT	CASSFGPGTDTQYF
TRBV18	TRBJ2-7	few	.	TGTGCCAGCTCACCAACCACTAGCCTCCTCTACGAGCAGTACTTC	CASSPTTSLLYEQYF
TRBV29-1	TRBJ1-2	many	.	TGCAGCGTTGATTATTCGGCGACCCATGGCTACACCTTC	CSVDYSATHGYTF
TRBV18	TRBJ1-2	.	TRBD1	TGTGCCAGCTCACCAGAAGGACAGGGGGTAGCTAATGGCTACACCTTC	CASSPEGQGVANGYTF
TRBV29-1	TRBJ2-1	many	TRBD1	TGCAGCGTAGCCAAGGGGGACAGGCGACTTACCTACAATGAGCAGTTCTTC	CSVAKGDRRLTYNEQFF
TRBV12-3/TRBV12-4	TRBJ2-2	.	TRBD1	TGTGCCAGCAGGGTAGACAGGGGGCACACCGGGGAGCTGTTTTTT	CASRVDRGHTGELFF
TRBV11-3	TRBJ2-7	.	.	TGTGCCAGCAGCCAAGGCGGGGAAGGCGAGCAGTACTTC	CASSQGGEGEQYF